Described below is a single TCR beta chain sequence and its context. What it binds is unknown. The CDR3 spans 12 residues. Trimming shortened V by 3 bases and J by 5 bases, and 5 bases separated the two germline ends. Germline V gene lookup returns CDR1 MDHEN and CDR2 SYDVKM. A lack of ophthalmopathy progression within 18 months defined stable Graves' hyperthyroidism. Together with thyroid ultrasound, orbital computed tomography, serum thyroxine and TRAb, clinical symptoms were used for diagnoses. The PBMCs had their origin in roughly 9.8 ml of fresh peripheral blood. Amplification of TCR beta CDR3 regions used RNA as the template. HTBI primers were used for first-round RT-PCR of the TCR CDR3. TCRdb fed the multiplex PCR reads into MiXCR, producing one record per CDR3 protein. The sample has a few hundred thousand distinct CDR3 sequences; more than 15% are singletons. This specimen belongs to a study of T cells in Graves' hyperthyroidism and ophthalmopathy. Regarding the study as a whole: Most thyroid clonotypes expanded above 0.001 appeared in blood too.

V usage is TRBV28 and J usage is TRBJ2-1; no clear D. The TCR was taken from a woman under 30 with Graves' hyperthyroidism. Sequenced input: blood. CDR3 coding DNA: TGTGCCAGCAGTTTGTATCACAATGAGCAGTTCTTC. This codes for CASSLYHNEQFF.